This TCR beta chain was obtained from a study of cytomegalovirus exposure and HLA in healthy donors. Study-wide results and limits: TCR beta chain V- and J-gene trimming was linked, in a later analysis, to a missense variant in DCLRE1C. Previous analysis showed most TCR beta V segments were productive about 87% or about 30% of the time. Common viral pathogens (according to a later analysis) appeared linked to several of the most significant clusters.

The study ran its PCR with 60 Vbeta and 13 Jbeta primers. Profiled with immunoSEQ multiplex PCR; TCRdb holds only in-frame clones, not every one. This sample has under 200,000 clones, with 77% found just once. As to this clone: What it binds is not known.

V was clipped by 9 bases and J by 5 bases, with 19 bases between them. The CDR3 length is 14 residues. The germline V gene encodes CDR1 ENHRY and CDR2 SYGVKD. The sequence derives from a woman aged 30 to 39 in good health and CMV-seronegative. Material for sequencing was PBMCs. The chain couples TRBV10-3 to TRBJ1-1; D ambiguous. Here the CDR3 reads CAIFSPEEDTEAFF. CDR3 nucleotide sequence: TGTGCCATTTTTAGCCCGGAGGAGGATACTGAAGCTTTCTTT.